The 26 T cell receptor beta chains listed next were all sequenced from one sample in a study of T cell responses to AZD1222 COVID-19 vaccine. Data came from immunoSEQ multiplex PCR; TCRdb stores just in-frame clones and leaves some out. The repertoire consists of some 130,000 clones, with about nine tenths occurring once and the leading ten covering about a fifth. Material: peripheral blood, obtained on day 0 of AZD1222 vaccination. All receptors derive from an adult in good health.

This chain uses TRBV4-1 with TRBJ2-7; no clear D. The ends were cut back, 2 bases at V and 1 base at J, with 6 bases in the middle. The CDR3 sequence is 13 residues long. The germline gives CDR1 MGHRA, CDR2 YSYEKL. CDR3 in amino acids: CASSQRESYEQYF. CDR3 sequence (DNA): TGCGCCAGCAGCCAAAGAGAGTCCTACGAGCAGTACTTC.

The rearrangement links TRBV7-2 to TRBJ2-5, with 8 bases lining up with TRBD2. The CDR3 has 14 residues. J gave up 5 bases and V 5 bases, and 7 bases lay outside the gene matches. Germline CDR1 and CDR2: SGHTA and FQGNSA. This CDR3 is CASSVGGAGETQYF. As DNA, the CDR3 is TGTGCCAGCAGCGTCGGGGGGGCCGGGGAGACCCAGTACTTC.

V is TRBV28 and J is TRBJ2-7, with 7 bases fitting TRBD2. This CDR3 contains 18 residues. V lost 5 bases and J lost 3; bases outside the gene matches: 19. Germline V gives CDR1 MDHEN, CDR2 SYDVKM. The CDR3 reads CASSTLWGSGEGHYEQYF. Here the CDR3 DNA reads TGTGCCAGCAGTACACTATGGGGGAGCGGGGAAGGCCACTACGAGCAGTACTTC.

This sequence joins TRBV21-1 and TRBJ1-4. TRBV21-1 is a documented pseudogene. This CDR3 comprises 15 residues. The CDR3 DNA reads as TGTGCCAGCAGCAAAGGGGTTTTATCGAATGAAAAACTGTTTTTT. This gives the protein CASSKGVLSNEKLFF.

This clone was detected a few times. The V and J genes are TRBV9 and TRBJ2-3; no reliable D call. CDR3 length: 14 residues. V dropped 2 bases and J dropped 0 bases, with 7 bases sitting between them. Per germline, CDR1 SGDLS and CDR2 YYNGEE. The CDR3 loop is CASSVVPSTDTQYF. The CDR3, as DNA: TGTGCCAGCAGCGTTGTCCCTAGCACAGATACGCAGTATTTT.

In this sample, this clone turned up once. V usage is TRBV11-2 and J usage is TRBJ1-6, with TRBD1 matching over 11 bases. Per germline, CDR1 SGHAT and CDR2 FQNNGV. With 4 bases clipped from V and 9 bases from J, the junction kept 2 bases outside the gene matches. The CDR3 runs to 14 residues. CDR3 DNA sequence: TGTGCCAGCAGCTCAGGGACAGGGGGTTCACCCCTCCACTTT. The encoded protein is CASSSGTGGSPLHF.

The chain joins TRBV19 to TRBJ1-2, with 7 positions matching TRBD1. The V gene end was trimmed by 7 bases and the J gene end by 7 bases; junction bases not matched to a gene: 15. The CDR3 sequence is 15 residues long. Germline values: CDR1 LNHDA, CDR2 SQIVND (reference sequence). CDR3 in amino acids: CASTAYRGDVGGYTF. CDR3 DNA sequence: TGTGCCAGTACCGCATACAGGGGAGATGTAGGTGGCTACACCTTC.

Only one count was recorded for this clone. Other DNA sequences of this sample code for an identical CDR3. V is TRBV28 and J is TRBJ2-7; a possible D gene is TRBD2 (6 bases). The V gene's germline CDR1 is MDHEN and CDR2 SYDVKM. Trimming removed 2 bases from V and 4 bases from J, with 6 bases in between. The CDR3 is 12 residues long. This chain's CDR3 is CASSLGGYEQYF. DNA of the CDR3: TGTGCCAGCAGTTTAGGGGGGTACGAGCAGTACTTC.

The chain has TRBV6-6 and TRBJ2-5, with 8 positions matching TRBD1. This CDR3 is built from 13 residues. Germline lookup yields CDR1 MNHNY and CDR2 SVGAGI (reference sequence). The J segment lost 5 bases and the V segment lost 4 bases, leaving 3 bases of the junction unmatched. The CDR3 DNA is TGTGCCAGCAGTTCTTACAGGGGGGAGACCCAGTACTTC. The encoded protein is CASSSYRGETQYF.

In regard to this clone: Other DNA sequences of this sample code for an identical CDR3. The CDR3 loop reads CASSLVSYEQYF. The CDR3 DNA sequence: TGTGCCAGCAGCTTAGTCAGTTACGAGCAGTACTTC. The V call is TRBV7-2, the J call TRBJ2-7; D gene uncertain. Trimming removed 1 base from V and 4 bases from J, with 5 bases in between. Germline assignment: CDR1 SGHTA and CDR2 FQGNSA. The CDR3 length is 12 residues.

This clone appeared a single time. The CDR3 sequence is CASSSSGANTIYF. In DNA form, the CDR3 reads TGTGCCAGCAGTTCATCGGGGGCCAACACCATATATTTT. This sequence joins TRBV12-3 or TRBV12-4 and TRBJ1-3, with D possibly TRBD1 on 6 matching bases. The CDR3 runs to 13 residues. V lost 4 bases to trimming and J lost 7 bases, with 11 bases between them.

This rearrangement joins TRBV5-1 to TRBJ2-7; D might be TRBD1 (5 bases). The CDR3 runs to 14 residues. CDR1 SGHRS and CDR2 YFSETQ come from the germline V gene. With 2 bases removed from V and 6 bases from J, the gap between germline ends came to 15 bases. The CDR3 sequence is CASSFAAGQGEQYF. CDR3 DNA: TGCGCCAGCAGCTTTGCTGCCGGCCAGGGCGAGCAGTACTTC.

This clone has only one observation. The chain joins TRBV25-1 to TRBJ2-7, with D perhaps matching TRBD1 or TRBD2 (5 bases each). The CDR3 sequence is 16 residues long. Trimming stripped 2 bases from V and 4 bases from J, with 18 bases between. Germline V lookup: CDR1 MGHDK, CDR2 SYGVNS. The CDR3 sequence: CASSERLGEPPYEQYF. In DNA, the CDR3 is TGTGCCAGCAGTGAAAGGTTGGGGGAACCCCCTTACGAGCAGTACTTC.

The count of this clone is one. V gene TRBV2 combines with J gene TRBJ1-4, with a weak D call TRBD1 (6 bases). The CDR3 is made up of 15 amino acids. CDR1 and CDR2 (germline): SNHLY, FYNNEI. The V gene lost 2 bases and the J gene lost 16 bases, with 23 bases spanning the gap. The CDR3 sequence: CASSERRAWGALPFF. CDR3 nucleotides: TGTGCCAGCAGTGAACGCAGGGCTTGGGGGGCCCTTCCGTTTTTT.

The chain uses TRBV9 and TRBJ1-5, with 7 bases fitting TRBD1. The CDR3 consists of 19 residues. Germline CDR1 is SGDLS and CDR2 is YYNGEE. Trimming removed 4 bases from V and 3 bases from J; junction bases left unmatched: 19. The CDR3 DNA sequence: TGTGCCAGCAGCCCAAGCGGAGGGGACAGAGAGGTTCCCAATCAGCCCCAGCATTTT. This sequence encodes CASSPSGGDREVPNQPQHF. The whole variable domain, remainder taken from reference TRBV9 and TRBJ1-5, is DSGVTQTPKHLITATGQRVTLRCSPRSGDLSVYWYQQSLDQGLQFLIQYYNGEERAKGNILERFSAQQFPDLHSELNLSSLELGDSALYFCASSPSGGDREVPNQPQHFGDGTRLSIL.

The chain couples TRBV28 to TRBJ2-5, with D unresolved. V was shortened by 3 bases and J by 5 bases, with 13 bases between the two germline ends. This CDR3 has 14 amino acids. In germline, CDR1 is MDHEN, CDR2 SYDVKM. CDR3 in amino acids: CASSLGVVVETQYF. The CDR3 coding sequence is TGTGCCAGCAGTTTGGGTGTAGTCGTGGAGACCCAGTACTTC.

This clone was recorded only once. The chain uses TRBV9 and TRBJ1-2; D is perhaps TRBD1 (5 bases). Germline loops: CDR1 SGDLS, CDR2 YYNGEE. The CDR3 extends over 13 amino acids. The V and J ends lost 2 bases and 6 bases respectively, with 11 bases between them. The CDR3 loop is CASSVQGLNGYTF. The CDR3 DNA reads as TGTGCCAGCAGCGTCCAGGGTCTCAATGGCTACACCTTC. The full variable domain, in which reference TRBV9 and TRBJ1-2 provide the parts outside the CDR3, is DSGVTQTPKHLITATGQRVTLRCSPRSGDLSVYWYQQSLDQGLQFLIQYYNGEERAKGNILERFSAQQFPDLHSELNLSSLELGDSALYFCASSVQGLNGYTFGSGTRLTVV.

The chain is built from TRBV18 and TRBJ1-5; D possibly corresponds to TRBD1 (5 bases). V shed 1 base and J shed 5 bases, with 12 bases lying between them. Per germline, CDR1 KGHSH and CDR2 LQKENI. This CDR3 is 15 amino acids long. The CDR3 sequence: CASSPLGRVDQPQHF. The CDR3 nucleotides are TGTGCCAGCTCACCACTCGGCAGGGTAGATCAGCCCCAGCATTTT.

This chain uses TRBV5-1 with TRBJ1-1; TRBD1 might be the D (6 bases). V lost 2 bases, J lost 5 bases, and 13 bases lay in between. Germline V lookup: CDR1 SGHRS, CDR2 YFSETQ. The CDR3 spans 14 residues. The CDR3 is CASSLTGRGTEAFF. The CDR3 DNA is TGCGCCAGCAGCTTAACAGGGAGGGGGACTGAAGCTTTCTTT. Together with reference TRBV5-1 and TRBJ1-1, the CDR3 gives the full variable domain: KAGVTQTPRYLIKTRGQQVTLSCSPISGHRSVSWYQQTPGQGLQFLFEYFSETQRNKGNFPGRFSGRQFSNSRSEMNVSTLELGDSALYLCASSLTGRGTEAFFGQGTRLTVV.

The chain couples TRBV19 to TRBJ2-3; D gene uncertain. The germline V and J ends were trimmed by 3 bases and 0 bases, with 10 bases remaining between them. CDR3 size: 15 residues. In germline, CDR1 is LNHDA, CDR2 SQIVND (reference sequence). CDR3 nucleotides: TGTGCCAGTAGTATCTTTTTACAAAGCACAGATACGCAGTATTTT. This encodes CASSIFLQSTDTQYF.

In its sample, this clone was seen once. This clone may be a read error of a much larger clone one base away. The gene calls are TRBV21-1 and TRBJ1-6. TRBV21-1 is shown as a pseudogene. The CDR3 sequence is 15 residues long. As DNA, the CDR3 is TGTGCCACCCGCCCCCCCGGACCGGGGGGCTCACCCCTCCACTTT. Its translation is CATRPPGPGGSPLHF.

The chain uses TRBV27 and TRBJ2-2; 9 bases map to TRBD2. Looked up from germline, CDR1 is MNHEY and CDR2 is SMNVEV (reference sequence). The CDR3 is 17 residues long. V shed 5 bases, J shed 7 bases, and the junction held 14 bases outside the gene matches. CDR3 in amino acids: CASSNVRTSENVGELFF. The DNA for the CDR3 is TGTGCCAGCAGTAATGTAAGGACTAGCGAAAACGTCGGGGAGCTGTTTTTT.

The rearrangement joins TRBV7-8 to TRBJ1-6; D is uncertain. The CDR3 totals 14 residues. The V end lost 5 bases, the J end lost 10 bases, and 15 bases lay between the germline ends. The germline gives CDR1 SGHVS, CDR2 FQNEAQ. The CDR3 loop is CASSASFPGSPLHF. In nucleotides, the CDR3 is TGTGCCAGCAGCGCCAGTTTTCCAGGATCACCCCTCCACTTT.

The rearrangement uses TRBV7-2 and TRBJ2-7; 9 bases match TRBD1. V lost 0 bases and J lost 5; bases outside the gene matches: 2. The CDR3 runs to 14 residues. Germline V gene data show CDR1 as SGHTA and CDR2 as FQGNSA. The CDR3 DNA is TGTGCCAGCAGCTTAGCACAGGGGGCCCACGAGCAGTACTTC. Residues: CASSLAQGAHEQYF.

CDR3 sequence reads: CASSQDGQGWTRSTQYF. CDR3 in DNA: TGCGCCAGCAGCCAAGATGGACAGGGGTGGACTAGGAGTACCCAGTACTTC. The chain employs TRBV4-1 and TRBJ2-5; 9 bases map to TRBD1. Germline-derived CDR1 and CDR2 are MGHRA and YSYEKL. This CDR3 has 17 residues. V shed 0 bases and J 8 bases; nucleotides not matched to a gene: 13.

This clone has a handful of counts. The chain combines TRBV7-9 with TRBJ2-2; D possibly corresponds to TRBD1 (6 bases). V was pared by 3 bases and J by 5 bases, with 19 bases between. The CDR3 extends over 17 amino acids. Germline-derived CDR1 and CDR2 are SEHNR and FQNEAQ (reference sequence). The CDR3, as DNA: TGTGCCAGCAGCTTCCTAGGGGGTGGAAGTTATACCGGGGAGCTGTTTTTT. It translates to CASSFLGGGSYTGELFF.